The present TCR beta chain was sequenced within a study of control samples from healthy donors and cancer patients (dated by TCRdb to 2018 to 2021). Regarding this clone: Its specific antigen is unknown. There are no base qualities to consult, and no much larger clone falls within one base.

Spanning cysteine to phenylalanine, the CDR3 consists of 13 amino acids. Just the 39-base CDR3 DNA is kept, in frame starting at base 1. V is pruned by 1 base and J by 7 bases, leaving 2 bases of the junction without a gene match. Libraries were prepared through the immunoSEQ multiplex PCR assay. TCRdb took over this immuneACCESS table, retaining in-frame rearrangements with V and J assigned. Such tables are incomplete; in checked studies, under half of the missing clones stem from an unresolved V gene, and the remainder is unexplained. The sample table lists over 110,000 clones, about nine tenths of them with a count of one. Of the sample, just over 8.5% is held by the ten largest clones.

The chain is assembled from TRBV5-3 and TRBJ1-2; 9 bases in between match TRBD1. TRBV5-3 is treated as an ORF (open reading frame) with a function not yet certain. This receptor was taken from a woman younger than 45 in good health. The sequenced material came from blood. At the DNA level, the sequence is TGTGCCAGAAGCTTGACAGGGGGCTCTGGCTACACCTTC. Its protein is CARSLTGGSGYTF.